Listed below are T cell receptor beta chains from one sample, sequenced in a study of Ad26.COV2.S vaccination and SARS-CoV-2 variants. Repertoires were generated with immunoSEQ multiplex PCR, while TCRdb's copy carries only in-frame clones and drops some. The sample yields around 450,000 clones, roughly 87% seen once. Sequences were derived from peripheral blood, sampled in a trial of Ad26.COV2.S vaccine versus placebo. The receptors derive from a person aged 18 to 65 who received the Ad26.COV2.S COVID-19 vaccine or a placebo. The CDR3 runs from the conserved cysteine through the conserved F or W. D genes are given only for firm matches. Size tells how often a clone was seen (once, few, many) or the class of an expanded clone, and some rows leave it out.

D gene	clone size	V gene	J gene	CDR3 protein	CDR3 DNA
NA	NA	TRBV9	TRBJ1-6	CASSADSTYNSPLHF	TGTGCCAGCAGCGCGGACAGTACCTATAATTCACCCCTCCACTTT
NA	few	TRBV27	TRBJ2-6	CASSPLQGGGANVLTF	TGTGCCAGCAGTCCGCTACAGGGTGGTGGGGCCAACGTCCTGACTTTC
NA	NA	TRBV2	TRBJ2-1	CASGVWRGDEQFF	TGTGCCAGCGGTGTGTGGAGGGGAGATGAGCAGTTCTTC
NA	NA	TRBV7-3	TRBJ2-3	CASSPFSSTDTQYF	TGTGCCAGCAGCCCGTTTTCTAGCACAGATACGCAGTATTTT
NA	NA	TRBV27	TRBJ2-3	CASSLGGTPDTQYF	TGTGCCAGCAGTTTAGGCGGGACTCCAGATACGCAGTATTTT
NA	NA	TRBV4-2	TRBJ1-6	CASSQVPQDNSPLHF	TGTGCCAGCAGCCAAGTCCCACAGGATAATTCACCCCTCCACTTT
NA	once	TRBV28	TRBJ2-3	CASSFSLGEADTQYF	TGTGCCAGCAGTTTTAGTTTAGGGGAGGCAGATACGCAGTATTTT
NA	NA	TRBV7-8	TRBJ2-1	CASLRASSYNEQFF	TGTGCCAGCCTCCGAGCCAGCTCCTACAATGAGCAGTTCTTC
NA	NA	TRBV11-3	TRBJ1-1	CASRQDLNTEAFF	TGTGCCAGCCGCCAGGACTTGAACACTGAAGCTTTCTTT
NA	NA	TRBV5-1	TRBJ1-2	CASSSPRGGNYGYTF	TGCGCCAGCAGCTCCCCAAGGGGGGGTAACTATGGCTACACCTTC
NA	once	TRBV9	TRBJ2-5	CASSVYSRGETQYF	TGTGCCAGCAGCGTCTACTCGCGCGGTGAGACCCAGTACTTC
TRBD2	NA	TRBV11-3	TRBJ2-2	CASSGPGTTNTGELFF	TGTGCCAGCAGCGGACCGGGGACTACGAACACCGGGGAGCTGTTTTTT
TRBD1	NA	TRBV4-2	TRBJ2-7	CASSQDGTGDYEQYF	TGTGCCAGCAGCCAAGACGGGACAGGCGACTACGAGCAGTACTTC
NA	once	TRBV18	TRBJ2-3	CASSRRGSTDTQYF	TGTGCCAGCTCACGGCGCGGGAGCACAGATACGCAGTATTTT
NA	few	TRBV28	TRBJ1-6	CASSPSERALHF	TGTGCCAGCAGTCCCTCGGAGAGGGCCCTCCACTTT
TRBD1	NA	TRBV19	TRBJ1-4	CASSDRGANEKLFF	TGTGCCAGCTCGGACAGGGGTGCTAATGAAAAACTGTTTTTT
NA	NA	TRBV28	TRBJ1-1	CASSSSSGLGTEAFF	TGTGCCAGCAGTTCCTCCAGTGGGCTAGGCACTGAAGCTTTCTTT
NA	once	TRBV7-6	TRBJ2-2	CASSLLAEANTGELFF	TGTGCCAGCAGCTTACTAGCCGAAGCGAACACCGGGGAGCTGTTTTTT
TRBD1	NA	TRBV2	TRBJ1-4	CAITLDREEKLFF	TGTGCCATCACCCTAGACAGGGAAGAAAAACTGTTTTTT
NA	NA	TRBV7-9	TRBJ2-2	CASSFTVGGELFF	TGTGCCAGCAGCTTCACTGTGGGCGGGGAGCTGTTTTTT
TRBD1	NA	TRBV5-1	TRBJ2-1	CASSRWDRGGEQFF	TGCGCCAGCAGCCGCTGGGACAGGGGTGGAGAGCAGTTCTTC
NA	NA	TRBV23-1	TRBJ1-3	CASSPFPELDGNTIYF	TGCGCCAGCAGCCCGTTCCCAGAACTGGATGGAAACACCATATATTTT
NA	NA	TRBV6-5	TRBJ2-2	CASSLQGRDTGELFF	TGTGCCAGCAGCTTACAGGGCAGGGACACCGGGGAGCTGTTTTTT
NA	NA	TRBV27	TRBJ1-1	CASSPLARVWENTEAFF	TGTGCCAGCAGTCCCTTAGCCCGAGTGTGGGAGAACACTGAAGCTTTCTTT
NA	NA	TRBV10-3	TRBJ1-2	CAISESRTSYTF	TGTGCCATCAGTGAGTCCCGGACGAGCTACACCTTC
NA	NA	TRBV18	TRBJ1-5	CASSPYASPNQPQHF	TGTGCCAGCTCACCCTACGCCAGCCCCAATCAGCCCCAGCATTTT
NA	NA	TRBV5-1	TRBJ1-1	CASSLTPGQNTEAFF	TGCGCCAGCAGCTTGACCCCGGGCCAGAACACTGAAGCTTTCTTT
NA	NA	TRBV16	TRBJ1-3	CASSYAPMSSGNTIYF	TGTGCCAGCAGTTACGCCCCAATGAGCTCTGGAAACACCATATATTTT
NA	NA	TRBV19	TRBJ1-1	CASRTAGAQNTEAFF	TGTGCCAGTAGGACGGCGGGGGCTCAGAACACTGAAGCTTTCTTT
TRBD2	NA	TRBV6-6	TRBJ2-7	CASSYLLAGGPKEQYF	TGTGCCAGCAGTTATCTCCTAGCGGGGGGGCCGAAGGAGCAGTACTTC
NA	NA	TRBV30	TRBJ1-3	CAWSVPGQFSSGNTIYF	TGTGCCTGGAGTGTACCCGGACAGTTCTCCTCTGGAAACACCATATATTTT
TRBD1	NA	TRBV28	TRBJ2-5	CASSALGRGNEETQYF	TGTGCCAGCAGTGCTCTTGGCAGGGGGAATGAGGAGACCCAGTACTTC
NA	NA	TRBV5-1	TRBJ1-3	CASSSGTTGNTIYF	TGCGCCAGCAGCTCCGGGACCACAGGAAACACCATATATTTT
NA	NA	TRBV9	TRBJ2-5	CASSVGQIQETQYF	TGTGCCAGCAGCGTAGGACAGATCCAAGAGACCCAGTACTTC
NA	NA	TRBV5-1	TRBJ2-1	CASSLEALLSHNEQFF	TGCGCCAGCAGCTTGGAGGCGTTGTTAAGTCACAATGAGCAGTTCTTC
NA	NA	TRBV27	TRBJ1-1	CASSFGGRTTPNTEAFF	TGTGCCAGCAGTTTCGGCGGCAGGACGACACCGAACACTGAAGCTTTCTTT
NA	NA	TRBV7-2	TRBJ1-1	CASSIEGVQGRWGTEAFF	TGTGCCAGCAGTATAGAGGGTGTGCAGGGGCGATGGGGCACTGAAGCTTTCTTT
NA	once	TRBV28	TRBJ2-6	CASSLEGRFGGANVLTF	TGTGCCAGCAGTTTAGAGGGGCGTTTTGGCGGGGCCAACGTCCTGACTTTC
TRBD1	NA	TRBV29-1	TRBJ2-7	CSVHGTGREQYF	TGCAGCGTCCACGGGACAGGGAGAGAGCAGTACTTC
NA	NA	TRBV11-3	TRBJ2-1	CASSLRWLREQFF	TGTGCCAGCAGCTTACGTTGGTTACGGGAGCAGTTCTTC
NA	NA	TRBV6-5	TRBJ2-2	CASRNGLKNTGELFF	TGTGCCAGCAGGAATGGATTAAAGAACACCGGGGAGCTGTTTTTT
TRBD1	NA	TRBV25-1	TRBJ1-1	CASSDWTGDTEAFF	TGTGCCAGCAGTGACTGGACAGGGGACACTGAAGCTTTCTTT
TRBD1	NA	TRBV5-1	TRBJ1-1	CASTVGQASRGTEAFF	TGCGCCAGCACCGTGGGACAGGCCTCCCGGGGCACTGAAGCTTTCTTT
TRBD1	NA	TRBV7-8	TRBJ1-2	CASSLDWWLGQGANGYTF	TGTGCCAGCAGCTTAGATTGGTGGCTGGGACAGGGGGCGAATGGCTACACCTTC
NA	NA	TRBV5-1	TRBJ1-1	CASSLVFGRYEAFF	TGCGCCAGCAGCTTGGTATTTGGTCGCTATGAAGCTTTCTTT
NA	NA	TRBV6-1	TRBJ2-6	CASSAGGPSGANVLTF	TGTGCCAGCAGTGCCGGGGGGCCCTCTGGGGCCAACGTCCTGACTTTC
TRBD1	NA	TRBV9	TRBJ2-7	CASSASPGQSYEQYF	TGTGCCAGCAGCGCCTCACCGGGACAGTCCTACGAGCAGTACTTC
NA	NA	TRBV7-9	TRBJ1-2	CASSFQGTIIYGYTF	TGTGCCAGCAGCTTTCAAGGGACGATCATCTATGGCTACACCTTC
NA	NA	TRBV10-3	TRBJ2-3	CAISRKEGRSASTDTQYF	TGTGCCATCAGCCGAAAGGAGGGCCGGAGCGCGAGCACAGATACGCAGTATTTT
NA	NA	TRBV11-2	TRBJ2-1	CASSHREGATYNEQFF	TGTGCCAGCAGCCACAGGGAGGGGGCCACCTACAATGAGCAGTTCTTC
TRBD1	few	TRBV11-2	TRBJ1-2	CASSFRRRGQGLGYGYTF	TGTGCCAGCAGCTTCAGGCGACGGGGACAGGGACTTGGATATGGCTACACCTTC
NA	once	TRBV7-2	TRBJ2-7	CASSLVPGYDYEQYF	TGTGCCAGCAGCTTAGTACCGGGGTATGACTACGAGCAGTACTTC
NA	NA	TRBV23-1	TRBJ1-6	CASSPDPTPNSYNEPNSYNSPLHF	TGCGCCAGCAGTCCCGACCCGACACCAAACTCCTATAATGAACCAAACTCCTATAATTCACCCCTCCACTTT
NA	NA	TRBV12-3/TRBV12-4	TRBJ2-3	CASSLMGADTQYF	TGTGCCAGCAGTTTGATGGGAGCTGATACGCAGTATTTT
NA	once	TRBV18	TRBJ1-2	CASSPWKGANYGYTF	TGTGCCAGCTCACCATGGAAGGGAGCTAACTATGGCTACACCTTC